A single sample gave rise to the 14 T cell receptor beta chains below, sequenced in a study of identical twins. TCRdb re-analysed the 5' RACE reads in MiXCR, keeping a single row per CDR3 protein. The table has under 900,000 distinct CDR3 sequences, 18% seen once. The same data also contributed to another study, on T cells expressing NK-cell markers.

Sequencing used PBMCs. These TCRs come from a woman between 18 and 29 years old in good health.

There are a few counts of this clonotype. The V and J genes are TRBV15 and TRBJ2-7; the D gene is possibly TRBD1 (5 bases). CDR3 length: 16 residues. The germline V and J ends were trimmed by 0 bases and 7 bases, with 19 bases remaining between them. Germline assignment: CDR1 LNHNV and CDR2 YYDKDF (reference sequence). The CDR3 DNA sequence: TGTGCCACCAGCAGAGAATCAAGGGGTCGCGAGACGGAGCAGTACTTC. Its translation: CATSRESRGRETEQYF.

The chain has TRBV20-1 and TRBJ2-1, with 7 bases lining up with TRBD2. V shed 7 bases and J 4 bases; nucleotides not matched to a gene: 10. This CDR3 has 14 amino acids. Germline V gives CDR1 DFQATT, CDR2 SNEGSKA (reference sequence). CDR3 sequence: CSVPHPSGYNEQFF. Written as DNA, the CDR3 is TGCAGTGTTCCGCATCCTAGCGGATACAATGAGCAGTTCTTC.

This clonotype was seen only a few times. V gene TRBV9 combines with J gene TRBJ1-1; D unclear. The CDR3 loop spans 17 amino acids. Germline CDR1 is SGDLS and CDR2 is YYNGEE. Trimming stripped 1 base from V and 1 base from J, with 17 bases between. CDR3 protein: CASSVYSGGKRNTEAFF. DNA for the CDR3: TGTGCCAGCAGCGTATATTCAGGTGGCAAACGGAACACTGAAGCTTTCTTT.

This sequence joins TRBV6-1 and TRBJ2-1, with D perhaps matching TRBD1 (5 bases). Trimming removed 6 bases from V and 2 bases from J, with 17 bases in between. CDR3 length equals 16 residues. CDR1 is MNHNS and CDR2 is SASEGT in the germline V gene. CDR3 in amino acids: CASSPTTRAPYNEQFF. Written as DNA, the CDR3 is TGTGCCAGCAGCCCGACGACCAGGGCGCCCTACAATGAGCAGTTCTTC.

This clonotype turned up a few times. The V gene is TRBV10-3, the J gene TRBJ1-2; unclear D gene. The V gene lost 2 bases and the J gene lost 0 bases, with 19 bases spanning the gap. Germline V gene sequence: CDR1 ENHRY, CDR2 SYGVKD. The CDR3 consists of 18 residues. The CDR3 DNA follows: TGTGCCATCAGTGAGAGAGGGCCGCTCACGAGACCTAACTATGGCTACACCTTC. It yields the protein CAISERGPLTRPNYGYTF.

The chain uses TRBV7-2 and TRBJ2-2, with D uncertain. V lost 5 bases, J lost 2 bases, and 12 bases lay in between. The CDR3 covers 15 residues. CDR1 is SGHTA and CDR2 is FQGNSA in the germline V gene. The DNA of the CDR3 is TGTGCCAGCAGCCAGACACCATTTAACACCGGGGAGCTGTTTTTT. As protein: CASSQTPFNTGELFF.

J is TRBJ2-7 and V is TRBV7-2, with a possible D match to TRBD1 (6 bases). V was trimmed by 2 bases and J by 1 base, leaving 12 bases between them. Per germline, CDR1 SGHTA and CDR2 FQGNSA. This CDR3 region has 15 residues. CDR3 sequence: CASSLRLQGSYEQYF. Here the CDR3 DNA reads TGTGCCAGCAGCTTAAGACTCCAGGGGTCCTACGAGCAGTACTTC.

The rearrangement links TRBV10-1 to TRBJ2-3; 10 bases align to TRBD2. After removal of 3 bases from V and 11 bases from J, the junction contained 11 bases not matched to a gene. Germline CDR1 WNHNN, CDR2 SYGVQD (reference sequence). The CDR3 totals 15 residues. CDR3 residues: CASSESSGGPLGQYF. The CDR3 DNA follows: TGCGCCAGCAGTGAAAGTAGCGGGGGGCCCCTAGGGCAGTATTTT.

The chain recombines TRBV5-1 with TRBJ2-3, with 9 bases fitting TRBD1. Germline CDR1 and CDR2: SGHRS and YFSETQ. V shed 5 bases and J 1 base; nucleotides not matched to a gene: 5. The CDR3 sequence is 15 residues long. The CDR3 is CASSSGQGGTDTQYF. For the CDR3, the DNA is TGCGCCAGCAGTTCGGGACAGGGAGGCACAGATACGCAGTATTTT.

This clonotype was seen a few times. The rearrangement joins TRBV18 to TRBJ2-3; D is uncertain. The length of the CDR3 is 14 residues. The V end lost 3 bases, the J end lost 2 bases, and 9 bases lay between the germline ends. Germline V gene lookup returns CDR1 KGHSH and CDR2 LQKENI. CDR3 sequence: CASSPGLYTDTQYF. The CDR3 DNA follows: TGTGCCAGCTCACCCGGGCTTTACACAGATACGCAGTATTTT.

The chain couples TRBV10-3 to TRBJ2-5; D gene unclear. Germline V lookup: CDR1 ENHRY, CDR2 SYGVKD. This CDR3 has 11 amino acids. V was cut by 3 bases and J by 5 bases, with 4 bases left in between. CDR3 DNA: TGTGCCATCAGTGAAATGGAGACCCAGTACTTC. Translating it yields CAISEMETQYF.

This chain joins TRBV7-9 and TRBJ2-1; tentative D call: TRBD1 (5 bases). The germline gives CDR1 SEHNR, CDR2 FQNEAQ (reference sequence). This CDR3 is 15 amino acids long. V was pared by 4 bases and J by 2 bases, with 12 bases between. The CDR3 DNA sequence: TGTGCCAGCAGCTCAGAAGACAGAGCCTACAATGAGCAGTTCTTC. Translating gives CASSSEDRAYNEQFF.

This clonotype was seen many times. The chain recombines TRBV6-1 with TRBJ1-1; 8 nucleotides line up with TRBD1. Germline V gives CDR1 MNHNS, CDR2 SASEGT. CDR3 length: 14 amino acids. The junction had 8 bases not matched to a gene; V was cut back by 6 bases and J by 5 bases. CDR3 loop: CASSPGQGITEAFF. In DNA, the CDR3 is TGTGCCAGCAGCCCCGGACAGGGTATAACTGAAGCTTTCTTT.

This clonotype has a count of ten or more. V is TRBV6-5 and J is TRBJ2-5; D remains ambiguous. Deletions cut 7 bases from V and 5 bases from J, with 8 bases between. Germline V CDR1 and CDR2: MNHEY, SVGAGI. The CDR3 consists of 11 residues. The CDR3 region has the DNA TGTGCCAGCAAGTTGTGGGAGACCCAGTACTTC. The encoded protein is CASKLWETQYF.